Following are 30 T cell receptor beta chains from one sample sequenced in a study of T cell responses to AZD1222 COVID-19 vaccine. The repertoire was sequenced with immunoSEQ multiplex PCR; TCRdb's copy has only in-frame clones and lacks some. This sample has approximately 100,000 clones, with 80% to 90% found just once. Sequencing was performed on peripheral blood, taken on day 0 of AZD1222 vaccination. These receptors came from an adult in good health.

This clone is a singleton in its sample. J is TRBJ2-7 and V is TRBV9; D not certain. From germline, CDR1 is SGDLS and CDR2 YYNGEE. This CDR3 spans 14 amino acids. The V end lost 4 bases, the J end lost 2 bases, and 13 bases lay between the germline ends. For the CDR3, the DNA is TGTGCCAGCAGCCTTGCCCTAACCGCCTACGAGCAGTACTTC. Its protein is CASSLALTAYEQYF.

The chain has TRBV11-2 and TRBJ2-5, with D unclear. Trimming removed 6 bases at V and 0 bases at J, with 2 bases between. Looked up from germline, CDR1 is SGHAT and CDR2 is FQNNGV. The CDR3 totals 11 residues. The CDR3 loop reads CASRDQETQYF. CDR3 in DNA: TGTGCCAGCAGGGACCAAGAGACCCAGTACTTC.

V gene TRBV11-2 combines with J gene TRBJ2-3; perhaps TRBD2 as D (5 bases). The CDR3 is 12 amino acids. Trimming shortened V by 6 bases and J by 5 bases, and 9 bases separated the two germline ends. The germline CDR1 and CDR2 sequences are SGHAT and FQNNGV. In DNA form, the CDR3 reads TGTGCCAGCAGTGCGGCGGGAGATACGCAGTATTTT. Residues: CASSAAGDTQYF.

The CDR3, as DNA: TGTGCCAGCAGCCAATCGGAGGGAAACTATGGCTACACCTTC. As protein: CASSQSEGNYGYTF. The chain links TRBV16 to TRBJ1-2; D gene uncertain. The CDR3 loop spans 14 amino acids. V was trimmed by 0 bases and J by 2 bases, leaving 7 bases between them. Germline CDR1 reads KGHSY; CDR2 reads FQNENV.

J is TRBJ2-7 and V is TRBV19; 10 bases are a match to TRBD2. Germline CDR1 reads LNHDA; CDR2 reads SQIVND (reference sequence). V trimming: 11 bases; J trimming: 5 bases; junction bases outside the gene matches: 9. This CDR3 is built from 13 residues. The CDR3 here is CASNSGTSDEQYF. CDR3 nucleotide sequence: TGTGCCTCCAACTCCGGGACTAGCGACGAGCAGTACTTC.

V usage is TRBV19 and J usage is TRBJ2-4; D possibly matches TRBD1 or TRBD2 (6 bases each). Trimming shortened V by 6 bases and J by 7 bases, and 22 bases separated the two germline ends. This CDR3 spans 16 amino acids. Germline V gene sequence: CDR1 LNHDA, CDR2 SQIVND (reference sequence). The CDR3: CASSPGQFNSGNIQYF. The CDR3 DNA reads TGTGCCAGTAGCCCCGGACAGTTTAACAGCGGGAACATTCAGTACTTC.

CDR3 protein: CASSLDPDGYTF. The CDR3 nucleotides read TGCGCCAGCAGCTTGGACCCTGATGGCTACACCTTC. This chain connects TRBV5-1 to TRBJ1-2; no clear D gene. CDR1 is SGHRS and CDR2 is YFSETQ in the germline V gene. This CDR3 has 12 residues. V lost 0 bases and J lost 6, with 6 bases in between.

The V gene is TRBV18, the J gene TRBJ1-2; D gene uncertain. The germline V gene has CDR1 KGHSH and CDR2 LQKENI. There are 12 residues in the CDR3. Trimming cost V 2 bases and J 8 bases, with 9 bases left between them. CDR3 loop: CASSPGEEGYTF. The DNA of the CDR3 is TGTGCCAGCTCACCAGGGGAGGAGGGCTACACCTTC.

The V call is TRBV6-5, the J call TRBJ2-7, with a tentative D call TRBD2 (6 bases). Germline V lookup: CDR1 MNHEY, CDR2 SVGAGI. Trimming cost V 6 bases and J 2 bases, with 14 bases left between them. The CDR3 is 14 residues long. The CDR3 loop reads CASRAAGPPYEQYF. CDR3 DNA: TGTGCCAGCAGGGCGGCGGGGCCCCCCTACGAGCAGTACTTC.

The chain employs TRBV6-5 and TRBJ1-2; maybe TRBD1 (6 bases). Germline lookup yields CDR1 MNHEY and CDR2 SVGAGI. V lost 2 bases to trimming and J lost 4 bases, with 11 bases between them. This CDR3 contains 14 residues. CDR3 DNA sequence: TGTGCCAGCAGTTACGGGGGCGAGGTCTATGGCTACACCTTC. Encoded protein: CASSYGGEVYGYTF.

The chain employs TRBV4-1 and TRBJ2-7; 13 nucleotides align to TRBD2. V shed 4 bases and J 5 bases; nucleotides not matched to a gene: 8. The CDR3 is 16 amino acids. CDR1 is MGHRA and CDR2 is YSYEKL in the germline V gene. CDR3 nucleotides: TGCGCCAGCAGCCGGATCCTGGGACTAGCGGGGAACGAGCAGTACTTC. Translation gives CASSRILGLAGNEQYF.

Only one count was recorded for this clone. The chain links TRBV10-1 to TRBJ1-4; maybe TRBD1 (6 bases). The V gene's germline CDR1 is WNHNN and CDR2 SYGVQD (reference sequence). CDR3 size: 13 residues. Trimming stripped 6 bases from V and 10 bases from J, with 15 bases between. CDR3 sequence: CASSPTGSGKLFF. CDR3 nucleotides: TGCGCCAGCAGCCCAACAGGGTCGGGAAAACTGTTTTTT.

The rearrangement joins TRBV12-3 or TRBV12-4 to TRBJ1-1, with D maybe TRBD1 (5 bases). With 2 bases removed from V and 8 bases from J, the gap between germline ends came to 9 bases. The length of the CDR3 is 12 residues. CDR3 DNA: TGTGCCAGCAGTTTAACGTCAGGGGAAGCTTTCTTT. The encoded protein is CASSLTSGEAFF.

The J gene is TRBJ1-3, the V gene TRBV9, with 8 bases matching TRBD1. V trimming: 0 bases; J trimming: 1 base; junction bases outside the gene matches: 0. Germline CDR1 is SGDLS and CDR2 is YYNGEE. The CDR3 extends over 15 amino acids. The CDR3, as DNA: TGTGCCAGCAGCGTAGGGACAGGGTCTGGAAACACCATATATTTT. Residues: CASSVGTGSGNTIYF.

The chain links TRBV15 to TRBJ2-3, with a weak D call TRBD1 (5 bases). Germline values: CDR1 LNHNV, CDR2 YYDKDF (reference sequence). There are 14 residues in the CDR3. The ends were cut back, 11 bases at V and 2 bases at J, with 17 bases in the middle. Here the CDR3 DNA reads TGTGCCTTCTCAGGGCTTCTCTCCACAGATACGCAGTATTTT. Its protein product is CAFSGLLSTDTQYF.

The chain has TRBV11-2 and TRBJ2-2, with a possible D match to TRBD2 (5 bases). CDR1 and CDR2 from the germline V gene are SGHAT and FQNNGV. The CDR3 sequence is 16 residues long. Deletions cut 5 bases from V and 3 bases from J, with 16 bases between. The CDR3 nucleotides are TGTGCCAGCAGCCCCATATCGGGGAGAGACACCGGGGAGCTGTTTTTT. Protein sequence: CASSPISGRDTGELFF.

The V gene is TRBV29-1, the J gene TRBJ1-1; a weak D match, TRBD1 (5 bases). CDR3 length: 12 amino acids. V lost 3 bases to trimming and J lost 3 bases, with 8 bases between them. Germline V CDR1 and CDR2: SQVTM, ANQGSEA. The CDR3 region has the DNA TGCAGCGTTGATCAGGGTCACACTGAAGCTTTCTTT. It is translated as CSVDQGHTEAFF. The whole variable domain, remainder taken from reference TRBV29-1 and TRBJ1-1, is SAVISQKPSRDICQRGTSLTIQCQVDSQVTMMFWYRQQPGQSLTLIATANQGSEATYESGFVIDKFPISRPNLTFSTLTVSNMSPEDSSIYLCSVDQGHTEAFFGQGTRLTVV.

The V call is TRBV9, the J call TRBJ2-7; TRBD1 agrees at 8 bases. Germline CDR1 is SGDLS and CDR2 is YYNGEE. The CDR3 spans 14 residues. The trim removed 4 bases at V and 4 bases at J, leaving 7 bases unmatched. The DNA for the CDR3 is TGTGCCAGCAGCCTTGGGACAGGTAGATACGAGCAGTACTTC. Protein sequence: CASSLGTGRYEQYF. The whole variable domain, remainder taken from reference TRBV9 and TRBJ2-7, is DSGVTQTPKHLITATGQRVTLRCSPRSGDLSVYWYQQSLDQGLQFLIQYYNGEERAKGNILERFSAQQFPDLHSELNLSSLELGDSALYFCASSLGTGRYEQYFGPGTRLTVT.

The chain has TRBV10-2 and TRBJ2-2, with 10 positions matching TRBD2. Germline V gene data show CDR1 as WSHSY and CDR2 as SAAADI. The CDR3 sequence is 14 residues long. The junction had 1 base not matched to a gene; V was cut back by 6 bases and J by 3 bases. Here the CDR3 reads CASRLAGDTGELFF. In nucleotides, the CDR3 is TGCGCCAGCAGGCTAGCGGGAGACACCGGGGAGCTGTTTTTT.

The genes are TRBV6-2 or TRBV6-3 and TRBJ2-1, with 9 nucleotides matching TRBD1. The V gene's germline CDR1 is MNHEY and CDR2 SVGEGT. After removal of 5 bases from V and 9 bases from J, the junction contained 8 bases not matched to a gene. The CDR3 has 14 amino acids. The CDR3 DNA sequence: TGTGCCAGCAGTCAGACAGGGGGACAGGGTGAGCAGTTCTTC. Translation gives CASSQTGGQGEQFF.

The chain carries TRBV27 and TRBJ2-1; D uncertain. The germline V and J ends were trimmed by 3 bases and 6 bases, with 9 bases remaining between them. The CDR3 has 13 residues. The germline V gene has CDR1 MNHEY and CDR2 SMNVEV (reference sequence). CDR3 sequence: CASSFWGPNEQFF. Written as DNA, the CDR3 is TGTGCCAGCAGTTTTTGGGGTCCCAATGAGCAGTTCTTC.

The count of this clone is one. The chain has TRBV18 and TRBJ2-3, with 10 bases that match TRBD2. Germline assignment: CDR1 KGHSH and CDR2 LQKENI. The junction had 5 bases not matched to a gene; V was cut back by 3 bases and J by 2 bases. This CDR3 is built from 16 residues. The CDR3 DNA sequence: TGTGCCAGCTCACCCATAGCGGGGGGCTTCACAGATACGCAGTATTTT. Translated, it gives CASSPIAGGFTDTQYF.

The CDR3 loop is CASSPPGQYQPQHF. CDR3 sequence (DNA): TGTGCCAGCAGTCCTCCGGGACAGTATCAGCCCCAGCATTTT. V is TRBV28 and J is TRBJ1-5; 7 bases fit TRBD1. This CDR3 comprises 14 residues. The germline CDR1 and CDR2 sequences are MDHEN and SYDVKM. After removal of 5 bases from V and 5 bases from J, the junction contained 6 bases not matched to a gene. The full variable domain, its missing parts supplied by reference TRBV28 and TRBJ1-5, is DVKVTQSSRYLVKRTGEKVFLECVQDMDHENMFWYRQDPGLGLRLIYFSYDVKMKEKGDIPEGYSVSREKKERFSLILESASTNQTSMYLCASSPPGQYQPQHFGDGTRLSIL.

The chain uses TRBV14 and TRBJ1-3; no definite D call. The V and J ends lost 4 bases and 2 bases respectively, with 9 bases between them. The CDR3 runs 14 residues. The germline V gene encodes CDR1 SGHDN and CDR2 FVKESK. The CDR3 DNA sequence: TGTGCCAGCAGCCCCACGGTGGCTGGAAACACCATATATTTT. Translated, it gives CASSPTVAGNTIYF.

This rearrangement joins TRBV28 to TRBJ1-3; D is undetermined. The CDR3 consists of 17 residues. Between the trimmed V and J ends, which lost 2 bases and 0 bases, there was a span of 14 bases. Germline loops: CDR1 MDHEN, CDR2 SYDVKM. CDR3 region: CASSLTSGSLSGNTIYF. Here the CDR3 DNA reads TGTGCCAGCAGTTTAACGTCGGGGAGCCTCTCTGGAAACACCATATATTTT.

This chain links TRBV25-1 with TRBJ1-3; 7 bases match TRBD1. This CDR3 region has 14 residues. Germline V gene data show CDR1 as MGHDK and CDR2 as SYGVNS. J lost 4 bases, V lost 3 bases, and 3 bases had no gene match. CDR3 bases: TGTGCCAGCAGTGAGACAGGGAGCGGAAACACCATATATTTT. It is translated as CASSETGSGNTIYF.

The chain combines TRBV7-8 with TRBJ1-2, with D possibly matching TRBD1 (6 bases). V was clipped by 1 base and J by 1 base, with 10 bases between them. This CDR3 spans 15 amino acids. In germline, CDR1 is SGHVS, CDR2 FQNEAQ. CDR3 nucleotides: TGTGCCAGCAGCTTAGGATCACAGGGTAACTATGGCTACACCTTC. Amino acids: CASSLGSQGNYGYTF.

The chain is built from TRBV4-2 and TRBJ1-3; no clear D gene. The CDR3 spans 18 residues. Germline-derived CDR1 and CDR2 are LGHNA and YNFKEQ. V lost 0 bases, J lost 0 bases, and 15 bases lay in between. The CDR3 nucleotides read TGTGCCAGCAGCCAAGATAACGGGCAGGTGAGCTCTGGAAACACCATATATTTT. Its translation is CASSQDNGQVSSGNTIYF.

The CDR3 bases are TGTGCCAGCAGCACAGCGGGGGGGACAGACATAGCCCGTAACACTGAAGCTTTCTTT. Amino acid sequence: CASSTAGGTDIARNTEAFF. The chain carries TRBV9 and TRBJ1-1; 7 nucleotides align to TRBD1. J gave up 2 bases and V 4 bases, and 20 bases lay outside the gene matches. Germline-derived CDR1 and CDR2 are SGDLS and YYNGEE. This CDR3 comprises 19 residues.

This clone occurred once. The chain is built from TRBV4-2 and TRBJ1-4; D is unclear. Germline V gene data show CDR1 as LGHNA and CDR2 as YNFKEQ. Trimming cost V 0 bases and J 8 bases, with 4 bases left between them. The CDR3 loop spans 12 amino acids. This CDR3 reads CASSQDSEKLFF. The CDR3 region has the DNA TGTGCCAGCAGCCAAGATAGCGAAAAACTGTTTTTT.